This entry describes one T cell receptor beta chain. Looked up from germline, CDR1 is LNHDA and CDR2 is SQIVND (reference sequence). V dropped 6 bases and J dropped 6; count of bases not matched to a gene: 18. The CDR3 runs to 19 residues. This entry is derived from a study of blood T cell repertoires in COVID-19. Study-wide context: There were acute and convalescent COVID-19 samples, and they came from the United States, Italy and Spain.

Clones were sequenced by immunoSEQ multiplex PCR, and TCRdb holds only the in-frame ones, with some missing. This repertoire shows approximately 210,000 clones, about 90% found once; its top ten account for approximately 2%. The material sequenced was PBMCs or T cells enriched from blood (not recorded which). The chain joins TRBV19 to TRBJ1-6, with 9 positions matching TRBD1. The TCR originated in a woman aged 25 to 45 who had recovered from COVID-19. The DNA of the CDR3 is TGTGCCAGTAGCACCGTTGGTGGGCAAGAGACAGGGGGTAATTCACCCCTCCACTTT. Translating it yields CASSTVGGQETGGNSPLHF. Full variable domain (rest looked up from reference TRBV19 and TRBJ1-6): DGGITQSPKYLFRKEGQNVTLSCEQNLNHDAMYWYRQDPGQGLRLIYYSQIVNDFQKGDIAEGYSVSREKKESFPLTVTSAQKNPTAFYLCASSTVGGQETGGNSPLHFGNGTRLTVT.